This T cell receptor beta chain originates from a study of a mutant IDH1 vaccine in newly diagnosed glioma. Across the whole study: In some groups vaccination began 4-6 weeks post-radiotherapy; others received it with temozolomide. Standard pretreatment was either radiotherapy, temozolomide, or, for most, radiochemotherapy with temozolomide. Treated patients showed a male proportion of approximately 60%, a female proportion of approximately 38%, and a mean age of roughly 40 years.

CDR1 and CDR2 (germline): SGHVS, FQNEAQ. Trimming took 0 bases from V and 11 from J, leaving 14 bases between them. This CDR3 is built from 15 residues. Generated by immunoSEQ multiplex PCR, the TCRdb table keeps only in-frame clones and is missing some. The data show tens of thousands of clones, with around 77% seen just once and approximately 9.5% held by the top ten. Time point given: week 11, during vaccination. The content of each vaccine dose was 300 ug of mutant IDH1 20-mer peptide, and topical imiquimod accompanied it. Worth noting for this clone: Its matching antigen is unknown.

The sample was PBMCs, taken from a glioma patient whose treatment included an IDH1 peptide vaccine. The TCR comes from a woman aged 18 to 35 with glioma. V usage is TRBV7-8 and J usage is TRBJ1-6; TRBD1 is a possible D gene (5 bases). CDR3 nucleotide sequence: TGTGCCAGCAGCTTAGCCCCCCAGGGCTCGGCACCCCTCCACTTT. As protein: CASSLAPQGSAPLHF.